One and the same sample provided the 10 T cell receptor beta chains below, sequenced in a study of identical twins. TCRdb re-derived calls from the 5' RACE reads in MiXCR, one entry per CDR3 protein. The table records 700,000 or so distinct CDR3 sequences, around 8.6% of them present only once. This same sample was also taken into another study, of yellow fever vaccine responses in identical twins.

What was sequenced was PBMCs. The receptors derive from a woman under 30 in good health.

Note on this clonotype: A read error is likely, as this CDR3 ends without the conserved phenylalanine or tryptophan. J is TRBJ2-1 and V is TRBV5-1; 11 nucleotides match TRBD1. The CDR3 extends over 16 amino acids. Losses at the gene ends were 0 bases for V and 5 bases for J; bases not matched to a gene: 4. The V gene's germline CDR1 is SGHRS and CDR2 YFSETQ. In nucleotides, the CDR3 is TGCGCCAGCAGCTTGGCCGGACAGGGGGCCAACAATGAGCAGTTCCTC. This translates into CASSLAGQGANNEQFL.

This clonotype showed up many times. The genes are TRBV27 and TRBJ1-6; the D gene is possibly TRBD1 (6 bases). The CDR3 runs to 16 residues. CDR1 is MNHEY and CDR2 is SMNVEV in the germline V gene (reference sequence). The V end lost 1 base, the J end lost 7 bases, and 14 bases lay between the germline ends. In DNA, the CDR3 is TGTGCCAGCAGTTTATTGGTGGGACAACCAAATTCACCCCTCCACTTT. Residues: CASSLLVGQPNSPLHF.

This clonotype was counted once. The V and J genes are TRBV11-3 and TRBJ2-1; tentatively, D is TRBD2 (6 bases). The CDR3 totals 15 residues. V was clipped by 4 bases and J by 5 bases, with 15 bases between them. Per the germline V gene, CDR1 is SGHNT and CDR2 is YENEEA. The CDR3 nucleotides read TGTGCCAGCAGCTACGGGGGTATTAGTAACAATGAGCAGTTCTTC. The encoded protein is CASSYGGISNNEQFF.

This sequence joins TRBV29-1 and TRBJ2-7, with 7 bases identical to TRBD1. CDR3 length: 13 residues. Germline trimming cut 6 bases from V and 0 bases from J; bases unmatched to any gene: 5. The germline V gene has CDR1 SQVTM and CDR2 ANQGSEA. CDR3 sequence (DNA): TGCAGCGTCCGCCGGGACAGCTCCTACGAGCAGTACTTC. The encoded protein is CSVRRDSSYEQYF.

A note on this clonotype: A read error may be the cause here, since a much bigger clone is one base away. The genes are TRBV4-3 and TRBJ2-5, with 7 bases aligning to TRBD2. The germline CDR1 and CDR2 sequences are LGHNA and YSLEER. This CDR3 spans 15 amino acids. The CDR3 spells CAGSQDWGGQETQYF. DNA of the CDR3: TGCGCCGGCAGCCAAGACTGGGGAGGGCAAGAGACCCAGTACTTC.

This clonotype was seen many times. The rearrangement joins TRBV7-9 to TRBJ2-1; D may be TRBD2 (5 bases). CDR1 and CDR2 from the germline V gene are SEHNR and FQNEAQ (reference sequence). V lost 7 bases and J 1 base, leaving 17 bases between the germline ends. This CDR3 spans 16 amino acids. This CDR3 is CASIPPLAESYNEQFF. The CDR3 DNA is TGTGCCAGCATCCCTCCTCTAGCTGAGTCCTACAATGAGCAGTTCTTC.

This clonotype turned up a few times. This sequence joins TRBV25-1 and TRBJ2-2, with unresolved D. Trimming stripped 0 bases from V and 5 bases from J, with 7 bases between. Germline V gives CDR1 MGHDK, CDR2 SYGVNS. CDR3 length equals 14 residues. In DNA form, the CDR3 reads TGTGCCAGCAGTGAATACGGTCAGACCGGGGAGCTGTTTTTT. Its translation: CASSEYGQTGELFF.

The V and J genes are TRBV15 and TRBJ2-3; 10 nucleotides match TRBD2. J gave up 6 bases and V 2 bases, and 14 bases lay outside the gene matches. The CDR3 totals 18 residues. In germline, CDR1 is LNHNV, CDR2 YYDKDF (reference sequence). The CDR3 spells CATSRFRGQAGGQDTQYF. In nucleotides, the CDR3 is TGTGCCACCAGCAGATTCAGAGGTCAAGCGGGGGGGCAGGATACGCAGTATTTT. Supplemented by reference TRBV15 and TRBJ2-3, the full variable domain reads DAMVIQNPRYQVTQFGKPVTLSCSQTLNHNVMYWYQQKSSQAPKLLFHYYDKDFNNEADTPDNFQSRRPNTSFCFLDIRSPGLGDTAMYLCATSRFRGQAGGQDTQYFGPGTRLTVL.

This sequence joins TRBV5-1 and TRBJ2-2, with D perhaps being TRBD1 or TRBD2 (5 bases each). The germline V gene encodes CDR1 SGHRS and CDR2 YFSETQ. V was shortened by 5 bases and J by 9 bases, with 23 bases between the two germline ends. This CDR3 has 16 amino acids. The CDR3 DNA reads TGCGCCAGCAGAAATCCCCTCGGGACCCCCCCCCGGGAGCTGTTTTTT. Residues: CASRNPLGTPPRELFF.

This clonotype turned up a few times. The gene calls are TRBV6-4 and TRBJ2-1, with D unresolved. Germline V CDR1 and CDR2: MRHNA, SNTAGT. The CDR3 consists of 13 residues. V dropped 6 bases and J dropped 6 bases, with 12 bases sitting between them. CDR3 nucleotide sequence: TGTGCCAGCAGCAGGACGGCCGGCAATGAGCAGTTCTTC. Residues: CASSRTAGNEQFF.